This entry concerns a single T cell receptor (beta chain). This entry comes from a study of blood T cell repertoires in COVID-19. Looking at the study overall: Both acute and convalescent COVID-19 samples were obtained from the United States, Italy and Spain.

Profiling relied on immunoSEQ multiplex PCR, and the TCRdb table lists in-frame clones only, not all of them. Here the sample spans roughly 300,000 clones, around 84% being singletons. Recruitment covered 20 to 25 US areas and drew participants whose ages spanned roughly 18 to 89 years. Germline assignment: CDR1 MNHNY and CDR2 SVGAGI (reference sequence). This CDR3 spans 14 amino acids. V lost 5 bases, J lost 2 bases, and 5 bases stayed unmatched. The sequence was obtained from a woman under 30 who had recovered from COVID-19. The chain is built from TRBV6-6 and TRBJ2-5; 7 bases match TRBD2. Specimen: PBMCs or T cells enriched from blood (not recorded which). Written as DNA, the CDR3 is TGTGCCAGCAGTAACACCGGGGGGCAAGAGACCCAGTACTTC. Its translation is CASSNTGGQETQYF.